Listed below are T cell receptor beta chains from one sample, sequenced in a study of CD8+ T cells in alopecia areata. Using immunoSEQ multiplex PCR, the repertoire was profiled, and TCRdb retains in-frame clones only, with some absent. In the table there are approximately 150,000 clones, 45% to 60% of which are singletons. The sample consisted of CD4+ T cells sorted from blood. These receptors all come from a human donor in good health. CDR3s include the opening cysteine and the closing phenylalanine or tryptophan. The order of the fields is CDR3 protein, CDR3 DNA, clone size, J gene, V gene, D gene. D genes are given only for firm matches. A clone size is listed for some rows: how often the clone was seen (once, few, many), or a class if it is expanded.

cdr3_aa: CASSQSSGSRTQYF
cdr3_nt: TGTGCCAGCAGCCAATCTAGCGGGAGTCGTACGCAGTATTTT
clone_size: -
j_call: TRBJ2-3
v_call: TRBV4-2
d_call: TRBD2

cdr3_aa: CASSLFRSGELFF
cdr3_nt: TGTGCCAGCAGCTTATTCCGCTCCGGGGAGCTGTTTTTT
clone_size: -
j_call: TRBJ2-2
v_call: TRBV7-2
d_call: -

cdr3_aa: CASTPRMVPTEAFF
cdr3_nt: TGTGCCAGCACCCCGCGGATGGTTCCCACTGAAGCTTTCTTT
clone_size: -
j_call: TRBJ1-1
v_call: TRBV2
d_call: -

cdr3_aa: CASSYRGKTHYEQYF
cdr3_nt: TGTGCCAGCAGTTACAGGGGCAAGACCCACTACGAGCAGTACTTC
clone_size: -
j_call: TRBJ2-7
v_call: TRBV6-6
d_call: -

cdr3_aa: CASSLNPFIHSPQHF
cdr3_nt: TGTGCCAGCAGCTTAAACCCCTTTATTCATTCGCCCCAGCATTTT
clone_size: -
j_call: TRBJ1-5
v_call: TRBV7-3
d_call: -

cdr3_aa: CAWTGMGLADEPRNEQFF
cdr3_nt: TGTGCCTGGACCGGAATGGGACTAGCGGATGAACCTAGAAATGAGCAGTTCTTC
clone_size: -
j_call: TRBJ2-1
v_call: TRBV30
d_call: TRBD2

cdr3_aa: CAISESIAVGPDTQYF
cdr3_nt: TGTGCCATCAGTGAGTCGATAGCGGTAGGACCGGATACGCAGTATTTT
clone_size: -
j_call: TRBJ2-3
v_call: TRBV10-3
d_call: -

cdr3_aa: CASSPEGASGNTIYF
cdr3_nt: TGCGCCAGCAGCCCTGAGGGGGCATCAGGAAACACCATATATTTT
clone_size: -
j_call: TRBJ1-3
v_call: TRBV5-1
d_call: TRBD1

cdr3_aa: CAWSAQGFNEKLFF
cdr3_nt: TGTGCCTGGAGTGCACAGGGGTTTAATGAAAAACTGTTTTTT
clone_size: few
j_call: TRBJ1-4
v_call: TRBV30
d_call: TRBD1

cdr3_aa: CASSGPAFF
cdr3_nt: TGTGCCAGCAGTGGGCCGGCTTTCTTT
clone_size: -
j_call: TRBJ1-1
v_call: TRBV6-6
d_call: -

cdr3_aa: CAWSVAGGTDTQYF
cdr3_nt: TGTGCCTGGAGTGTGGCGGGGGGCACAGATACGCAGTATTTT
clone_size: -
j_call: TRBJ2-3
v_call: TRBV30
d_call: TRBD2

cdr3_aa: CSVKTLEQYF
cdr3_nt: TGCAGCGTTAAGACCCTCGAGCAGTACTTC
clone_size: -
j_call: TRBJ2-7
v_call: TRBV29-1
d_call: -

cdr3_aa: CASSPGTGLYEQYF
cdr3_nt: TGTGCCAGCAGTCCCGGGACAGGGCTCTACGAGCAGTACTTC
clone_size: -
j_call: TRBJ2-7
v_call: TRBV25-1
d_call: TRBD1

cdr3_aa: CASSGGRRTDTQYF
cdr3_nt: TGTGCCAGCAGTGGGGGGCGACGCACAGATACGCAGTATTTT
clone_size: -
j_call: TRBJ2-3
v_call: TRBV2
d_call: -